The 20 T cell receptor beta chains below all came from one sample that was sequenced in a study of blood T cell repertoires in COVID-19. Measured with immunoSEQ multiplex PCR; TCRdb has only the in-frame clones, and not every one. The sample includes more than 95,000 clones, about 88% of them seen just once. The sequencing input was peripheral blood. The source is a woman older than 75 with acute or convalescent COVID-19.

The genes are TRBV5-4 and TRBJ2-2; 9 bases are a match to TRBD1. The CDR3 is 15 amino acids. V lost 1 base and J lost 11; bases outside the gene matches: 9. CDR1 SGHNT and CDR2 YYREEE come from the germline V gene (reference sequence). This CDR3 reads CASSLSTGGRGELFF. The CDR3 DNA follows: TGTGCCAGCAGCTTGTCCACAGGGGGCCGGGGAGAGCTGTTTTTT.

The chain recombines TRBV6-6 with TRBJ2-5; D is unclear. V dropped 3 bases and J dropped 1 base, with 15 bases sitting between them. CDR1 is MNHNY and CDR2 is SVGAGI in the germline V gene (reference sequence). CDR3 length equals 16 residues. The CDR3 DNA follows: TGTGCCAGCAGTTATTTGCGAACCGTTGGCCAAGAGACCCAGTACTTC. This translates into CASSYLRTVGQETQYF.

This clone was recorded once. The gene calls are TRBV2 and TRBJ2-7, with TRBD1 matching over 9 bases. Unmatched junction bases numbered 9, after V lost 6 bases and J lost 6 bases. The CDR3 is 14 amino acids. In germline, CDR1 is SNHLY, CDR2 FYNNEI. CDR3 in amino acids: CASRYYRGQGEQYF. CDR3 sequence (DNA): TGTGCCAGCAGGTATTACAGGGGGCAGGGCGAGCAGTACTTC.

In its sample, this clone was seen a few times. CDR3 DNA: TGTGCCAGTAGTATGGGAGCCGGGGTCGGAAACACCATATATTTT. Protein: CASSMGAGVGNTIYF. The J gene is TRBJ1-3, the V gene TRBV19; D not certain. CDR3 length: 15 residues. The V gene lost 3 bases and the J gene lost 4 bases, with 13 bases spanning the gap. The germline V gene encodes CDR1 LNHDA and CDR2 SQIVND (reference sequence).

V gene TRBV7-8 combines with J gene TRBJ1-2; perhaps TRBD1 as D (6 bases). The germline V and J ends were trimmed by 1 base and 5 bases, with 17 bases remaining between them. The CDR3 has 16 residues. CDR1 is SGHVS and CDR2 is FQNEAQ in the germline V gene. The CDR3 nucleotides are TGTGCCAGCAGCTTAGACGATCTGGGTAGGGGGTATGGCTACACCTTC. Translated: CASSLDDLGRGYGYTF.

The V gene is TRBV15, the J gene TRBJ1-2, with D possibly matching TRBD1 (6 bases). Germline CDR1 is LNHNV and CDR2 is YYDKDF (reference sequence). This CDR3 has 13 amino acids. V was pared by 3 bases and J by 8 bases, with 13 bases between. This CDR3 is CATSSDRRGGYTF. CDR3 sequence (DNA): TGTGCCACCAGCAGTGACAGGCGCGGGGGCTACACCTTC.

V and J are TRBV19 and TRBJ1-1, with 7 bases lining up with TRBD1. The V gene's germline CDR1 is LNHDA and CDR2 SQIVND (reference sequence). The CDR3 length is 15 residues. V lost 3 bases and J lost 2; bases outside the gene matches: 6. The CDR3 region has the DNA TGTGCCAGTAGTATGACAGGGAGGCCTAACACTGAAGCTTTCTTT. The encoded protein is CASSMTGRPNTEAFF.

DNA for the CDR3: TGTGCCAGCTCACCACAGGGGGCGTCTGGGGCCAACGTCCTGACTTTC. Translated, it gives CASSPQGASGANVLTF. The chain joins TRBV18 to TRBJ2-6; TRBD1 matches 7 bases. With V trimmed by 1 base and J by 1 base, 1 base remained unmatched. This CDR3 is 16 amino acids long. Looked up from germline, CDR1 is KGHSH and CDR2 is LQKENI.

This chain uses TRBV9 with TRBJ1-2; D is perhaps TRBD1 (6 bases). V shed 6 bases and J shed 6 bases, with 15 bases lying between them. CDR1 is SGDLS, CDR2 YYNGEE, per germline. The CDR3 runs 13 residues. CDR3 coding DNA: TGTGCCAGCAAAGGTTTCACAGGGCATGGCTACACCTTC. It codes for CASKGFTGHGYTF.

As to this clone: At the DNA level, this CDR3 is encoded by other sequences in the same sample as well. The chain recombines TRBV5-1 with TRBJ2-2, with a possible D match to TRBD1 (5 bases). CDR3 length: 15 amino acids. Trimming cost V 0 bases and J 3 bases, with 9 bases left between them. CDR1 SGHRS and CDR2 YFSETQ come from the germline V gene. CDR3 region: CASSLAPGYTGELFF. As DNA, the CDR3 is TGCGCCAGCAGCTTGGCGCCAGGGTACACCGGGGAGCTGTTTTTT.

This CDR3 is CASSEGGQGSYEQYF. CDR3 DNA: TGTGCCAGCAGCGAAGGGGGACAGGGCTCCTACGAGCAGTACTTC. J is TRBJ2-7 and V is TRBV25-1, with 9 nucleotides matching TRBD1. The CDR3 has 15 amino acids. Trimming at V came to 6 bases and at J to 0 bases, leaving 6 bases not matched to a gene. Looked up from germline, CDR1 is MGHDK and CDR2 is SYGVNS.

This clone came up a few times. The chain combines TRBV5-4 with TRBJ2-6; weak D call: TRBD2 (6 bases). This CDR3 is built from 17 residues. The V gene's germline CDR1 is SGHNT and CDR2 YYREEE (reference sequence). The V end lost 1 base, the J end lost 0 bases, and 11 bases lay between the germline ends. The CDR3, as DNA: TGTGCCAGCAGCTTGCTAGGACTAAGCTCTGGGGCCAACGTCCTGACTTTC. It translates to CASSLLGLSSGANVLTF. Combining the CDR3 with reference TRBV5-4 and TRBJ2-6 gives the whole variable domain ETGVTQSPTHLIKTRGQQVTLRCSSQSGHNTVSWYQQALGQGPQFIFQYYREEENGRGNFPPRFSGLQFPNYSSELNVNALELDDSALYLCASSLLGLSSGANVLTFGAGSRLTVL.

This chain joins TRBV19 and TRBJ1-5, with 7 nucleotides matching TRBD1. Germline CDR1 reads LNHDA; CDR2 reads SQIVND (reference sequence). CDR3 size: 14 residues. The junction had 2 bases not matched to a gene; V was cut back by 6 bases and J by 0 bases. DNA for the CDR3: TGTGCCAGTAGACAGGGGCTTAGCAATCAGCCCCAGCATTTT. Translation gives CASRQGLSNQPQHF.

The J gene is TRBJ2-1, the V gene TRBV7-3, with 12 positions matching TRBD2. V gave up 5 bases and J gave up 7 bases; unmatched junction bases: 6. CDR3 length equals 15 residues. In germline, CDR1 is SGHTA, CDR2 FQGTGA. Here the CDR3 DNA reads TGTGCCAGCAGCCTCGGACTAGCGGGATTAAATGAGCAGTTCTTC. Translated, it gives CASSLGLAGLNEQFF.

The chain uses TRBV10-3 and TRBJ1-6; a possible D gene is TRBD1 (5 bases). The CDR3 has 21 residues. The V gene's germline CDR1 is ENHRY and CDR2 SYGVKD. The V end was cut by 2 bases, the J end by 4 bases, with 27 bases between. The CDR3 DNA reads as TGTGCCATCAGTGAGAATATGCCCCAACCTACATACAGGCGATATAATTCACCCCTCCACTTT. The encoded protein is CAISENMPQPTYRRYNSPLHF.

CDR3 sequence: CASRRKTEPNYEQYF. CDR3 in DNA: TGTGCCAGCAGAAGAAAGACAGAGCCAAACTACGAGCAGTACTTC. The chain has TRBV27 and TRBJ2-7; D might be TRBD1 (5 bases). The germline V gene has CDR1 MNHEY and CDR2 SMNVEV (reference sequence). The V gene lost 6 bases and the J gene lost 3 bases, with 18 bases spanning the gap. The CDR3 extends over 15 amino acids.

This clone appeared a single time. The CDR3 region has the DNA TGTGCCAGCAGCTCTAGCGGGAGGTACACAGATACGCAGTATTTT. It translates to CASSSSGRYTDTQYF. The chain links TRBV7-3 to TRBJ2-3, with 11 bases identical to TRBD2. The CDR3 sequence is 15 residues long. The trim removed 4 bases at V and 2 bases at J, leaving 2 bases unmatched. The germline V gene encodes CDR1 SGHTA and CDR2 FQGTGA. The whole variable domain, filled in from reference TRBV7-3 and TRBJ2-3, reads GAGVSQTPSNKVTEKGKYVELRCDPISGHTALYWYRQSLGQGPEFLIYFQGTGAADDSGLPNDRFFAVRPEGSVSTLKIQRTERGDSAVYLCASSSSGRYTDTQYFGPGTRLTVL.

V is TRBV7-2 and J is TRBJ1-3; no reliable D call. Trimming stripped 5 bases from V and 4 bases from J, with 9 bases between. The germline V gene has CDR1 SGHTA and CDR2 FQGNSA. This CDR3 has 13 residues. In DNA, the CDR3 is TGTGCCAGCAGCCCTAAAGTGGGAAACACCATATATTTT. Protein: CASSPKVGNTIYF.

The chain joins TRBV9 to TRBJ2-1, with TRBD1 matching over 12 bases. With V trimmed by 4 bases and J by 4 bases, 9 bases remained unmatched. This CDR3 comprises 17 residues. Germline CDR1 reads SGDLS; CDR2 reads YYNGEE. This CDR3 reads CASSPHTGQGAYNEQFF. DNA for the CDR3: TGTGCCAGCAGCCCCCATACGGGACAGGGGGCTTACAATGAGCAGTTCTTC.

The CDR3 DNA reads as TGTGCCAGCAGCCGAGGGACAGGGGCTATGTACTTC. Translated: CASSRGTGAMYF. The chain uses TRBV12-3 or TRBV12-4 and TRBJ2-7, with TRBD1 matching over 10 bases. With V trimmed by 6 bases and J by 12 bases, 8 bases remained unmatched. This CDR3 is 12 amino acids long.